The entry below gives a single TCR beta chain sequence along with its context. Its antigen is not identified. Produced via immunoSEQ multiplex PCR; TCRdb's table is partial and in-frame only. The sample has about 150,000 clones; around 92% are singletons. Germline V lookup: CDR1 LGHDT, CDR2 YNNKEL (reference sequence). The ends lost 0 bases at V and 6 bases at J; junction bases unmatched: 11. CDR3 size: 17 residues. The sample originates from a study of T cell responses to AZD1222 COVID-19 vaccine. General observations from the study: Close to half of spike-specific TCRs reportedly recognize unmutated variant regions. Among vaccine-associated CD4 TCRs, coverage spanned spike, with dominance at 160-218 and 743-854. Breadth and depth of Spike-specific TCRs rose after two AZD1222 doses. Clonal diversity may have been underestimated in mostly white British donors.

This clonotype was obtained from an adult in good health. Sample: peripheral blood, taken on day 0 of AZD1222 vaccination. V is TRBV3-1 (or the pseudogene TRBV3-2) and J is TRBJ2-1; 7 nucleotides agree with TRBD2. The CDR3 here is CASSQDFNGGLLNEQFF. CDR3 sequence (DNA): TGTGCCAGCAGCCAAGATTTTAACGGGGGACTACTCAATGAGCAGTTCTTC.